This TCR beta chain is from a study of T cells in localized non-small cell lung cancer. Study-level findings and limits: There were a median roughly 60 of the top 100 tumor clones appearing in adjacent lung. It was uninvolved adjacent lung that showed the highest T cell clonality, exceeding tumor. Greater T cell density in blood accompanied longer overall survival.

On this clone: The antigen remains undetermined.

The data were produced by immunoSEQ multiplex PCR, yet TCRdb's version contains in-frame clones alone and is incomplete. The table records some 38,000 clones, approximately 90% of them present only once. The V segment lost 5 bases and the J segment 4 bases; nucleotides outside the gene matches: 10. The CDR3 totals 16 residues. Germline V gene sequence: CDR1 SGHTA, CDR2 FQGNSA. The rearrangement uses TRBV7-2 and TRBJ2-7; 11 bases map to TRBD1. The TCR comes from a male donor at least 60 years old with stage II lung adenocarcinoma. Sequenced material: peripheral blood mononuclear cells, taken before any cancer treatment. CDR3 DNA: TGTGCCAGCAGCGACGACCTTGGGACAGGGGGTTACGAGCAGTACTTC. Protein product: CASSDDLGTGGYEQYF.